Below are 29 T cell receptor beta chains sequenced from a single sample in a study of CXCR3 chemokines and chemotherapy response in bladder cancer (dated by TCRdb to the early 2020s). The method was PCR. Sequenced using an Illumina HiSeq 2500. TCRdb applied fastp at Q25 and MiXCR to the public reads, then kept only in-frame beta chains. Identical CDR3 proteins give one entry, which carries the most common genes and DNA. Counted in this sample were 8,000 to 10,000 distinct CDR3 sequences; 23% of them appeared once. The ten largest clones capture around 9% of the sample. The specimen was obtained from a patient whose treatment included neoadjuvant chemotherapy. These receptors were taken from a human donor with bladder cancer that did not respond to neoadjuvant chemotherapy.

As to this clonotype: One base away lies a much larger clone, so this may be a sequencing read error. The J gene is TRBJ2-7, the V gene TRBV28; the D call may be TRBD1 or TRBD2 (5 bases each). The CDR3 is 14 amino acids. The V gene's germline CDR1 is MDHEN and CDR2 SYDVKM. CDR3: CARSLEGNQREQYF. CDR3 nucleotides: TGTGCCAGAAGTTTAGAGGGGAACCAGCGGGAGCAGTACTTC. The entire variable domain, with the rest obtained from reference TRBV28 and TRBJ2-7, is as follows: DVKVTQSSRYLVKRTGEKVFLECVQDMDHENMFWYRQDPGLGLRLIYFSYDVKMKEKGDIPEGYSVSREKKERFSLILESASTNQTSMYLCARSLEGNQREQYFGPGTRLTVT.

This clonotype has a count of ten or more. The chain combines TRBV12-3 or TRBV12-4 with TRBJ2-2; the D gene is possibly TRBD1 (5 bases). V gave up 6 bases and J gave up 6 bases, with 11 bases separating them. This CDR3 region has 13 residues. CDR3 loop: CASSAGHSGELFF. CDR3 bases: TGTGCCAGCAGCGCCGGACATTCCGGGGAGCTGTTTTTT.

Worth noting for this clonotype: A read error likely explains this, since a far larger clone differs by one base. CDR3 DNA sequence: TGTGCCAGCAGCTTAGCGGTACAGTACAATGAGCAGTACTTC. The encoded protein is CASSLAVQYNEQYF. The V call is TRBV11-1, the J call TRBJ2-5; no reliable D call. Germline CDR1 is SGHAT and CDR2 is FQDESV (reference sequence). The CDR3 loop spans 14 amino acids. V lost 0 bases, J lost 11 bases, and 16 bases lay in between.

This sequence joins TRBV14 and TRBJ2-1; 12 bases are a match to TRBD2. CDR1 SGHDN and CDR2 FVKESK come from the germline V gene. The J segment lost 6 bases and the V segment lost 2 bases, leaving 5 bases of the junction unmatched. The CDR3 is made up of 16 amino acids. DNA of the CDR3: TGTGCCAGCAGCCAATTTCGGACTAGCGGGGCCAATGAGCAGTTCTTC. Protein product: CASSQFRTSGANEQFF.

This clonotype was observed at least ten times. This chain links TRBV28 with TRBJ1-4; 8 positions agree with TRBD1. This CDR3 region has 15 residues. V was pared by 6 bases and J by 7 bases, with 10 bases of the junction left unmatched. CDR1 and CDR2 from the germline V gene are MDHEN and SYDVKM. Here the CDR3 DNA reads TGTGCCAGCAGCCCAGCGGACAGGGTACGTGAAAAACTGTTTTTT. Translation gives CASSPADRVREKLFF.

This clonotype was seen repeatedly, ten times or more. J is TRBJ2-1 and V is TRBV4-3, with TRBD1 identical over 8 bases. After removal of 4 bases from V and 6 bases from J, the junction contained 8 bases not matched to a gene. Germline CDR1 is LGHNA and CDR2 is YSLEER. The CDR3 consists of 15 residues. DNA of the CDR3: TGCGCCAGCAGCCCGCAGGGGGCGGGTGGCAATGAGCAGTTCTTC. Translating gives CASSPQGAGGNEQFF.

By proportion, this clonotype is medium-sized. This chain joins TRBV5-6 and TRBJ1-6; D may be TRBD1 (5 bases). The CDR3 sequence is 14 residues long. CDR1 is SGHDT and CDR2 is YYEEEE in the germline V gene. V lost 2 bases to trimming and J lost 9 bases, with 12 bases between them. Here the CDR3 reads CASSFGRDRSPLHF. The CDR3 nucleotides are TGTGCCAGCAGCTTCGGCAGGGATCGTTCACCCCTCCACTTT.

With regard to this clonotype: Given a far larger clone just one base away, this is likely a sequencing read error. This chain links TRBV27 with TRBJ1-2; TRBD1 agrees at 9 bases. CDR3 length: 14 residues. Trimming removed 11 bases from V and 4 bases from J; junction bases left unmatched: 11. Per germline, CDR1 MNHEY and CDR2 SMNVEV (reference sequence). The CDR3 bases are TGTGCCGGTAGTTCACAGGGGGCCGCCTATGGCTACACCTTC. Translated: CAGSSQGAAYGYTF.

This chain uses TRBV7-3 with TRBJ1-2; tentative D call: TRBD1 (5 bases). CDR1 is SGHTA and CDR2 is FQGTGA in the germline V gene. This CDR3 comprises 15 residues. V lost 5 bases and J 2 bases, leaving 15 bases between the germline ends. CDR3 bases: TGTGCCAGCAGCCAAAGTGGGGCGAGCAACTATGGCTACACCTTC. This translates into CASSQSGASNYGYTF.

Judged by abundance, this clonotype is medium-sized. This chain connects TRBV18 to TRBJ2-3, with unresolved D. This CDR3 is built from 14 residues. V dropped 8 bases and J dropped 5 bases, with 17 bases sitting between them. Germline CDR1 reads KGHSH; CDR2 reads LQKENI. This CDR3 reads CASKKVAGQDTQYF. The CDR3, as DNA: TGTGCCAGCAAGAAAGTCGCAGGCCAAGATACGCAGTATTTT.

This clonotype was counted at least ten times. The gene calls are TRBV7-9 and TRBJ2-3; no firm D call. Germline V gene lookup returns CDR1 SEHNR and CDR2 FQNEAQ (reference sequence). V was shortened by 1 base and J by 2 bases, with 7 bases between the two germline ends. The CDR3 has 14 amino acids. The CDR3 DNA reads as TGTGCCAGCAGCTTAGTACAGCTCACAGATACGCAGTATTTT. It codes for CASSLVQLTDTQYF.

On this clonotype itself: A far larger clone is one base from this, pointing to a likely read error. V usage is TRBV6-1 and J usage is TRBJ1-3; D call uncertain. V was pared by 4 bases and J by 0 bases, with 10 bases between. The CDR3 has 15 amino acids. The V gene's germline CDR1 is MNHNS and CDR2 SASEGT. CDR3 sequence reads: CASSADPFSGNTIYF. CDR3 sequence (DNA): TGTGCCAGCAGTGCGGATCCTTTCTCTGGAAACACCATATATTTT.

This clonotype was observed at least ten times. J is TRBJ1-1 and V is TRBV12-5, with a weak D call TRBD1 (6 bases). V was trimmed by 2 bases and J by 3 bases, leaving 13 bases between them. Germline V CDR1 and CDR2: LGHNT, FRNRAP. CDR3 length equals 15 residues. For the CDR3, the DNA is TGTGCTAGTGGTTTGAAGCAGGGGTTATACACTGAAGCTTTCTTT. Translation: CASGLKQGLYTEAFF.

This clonotype was observed many times. The chain carries TRBV10-3 and TRBJ2-5; 8 bases map to TRBD1. From germline, CDR1 is ENHRY and CDR2 SYGVKD. Trimming took 2 bases from V and 6 from J; bases not matched to a gene: 8. CDR3 length: 15 amino acids. The CDR3 bases are TGTGCCATCAGTGAGGAAGCAGGGGGCGCGAAGACCCAGTACTTC. This translates into CAISEEAGGAKTQYF.

In this sample, this clonotype turned up many times. The chain links TRBV9 to TRBJ1-1; TRBD1 is a possible D gene (6 bases). V was cut by 3 bases and J by 4 bases, with 19 bases left in between. This CDR3 comprises 16 residues. Germline V gives CDR1 SGDLS, CDR2 YYNGEE. The CDR3: CASSELQGFGATEAFF. Written as DNA, the CDR3 is TGTGCCAGCAGCGAACTACAGGGATTCGGAGCCACTGAAGCTTTCTTT.

By share of the sample, this clonotype is medium-sized (0.01 to 0.1%). The rearrangement links TRBV28 to TRBJ2-2, with D perhaps TRBD1 (6 bases). V dropped 5 bases and J dropped 0 bases, with 13 bases sitting between them. The CDR3 has 16 amino acids. Germline V CDR1 and CDR2: MDHEN, SYDVKM. CDR3 sequence reads: CASSRTGTTNTGELFF. The CDR3 nucleotides read TGTGCCAGCAGTCGCACCGGGACAACGAACACCGGGGAGCTGTTTTTT.

A note on this clonotype: A far larger clone is a single base away, which makes a read error likely. The chain carries TRBV6-6 and TRBJ2-5, with 8 bases fitting TRBD1. Looked up from germline, CDR1 is MNHNY and CDR2 is SVGAGI (reference sequence). Trimming removed 5 bases from V and 6 bases from J; junction bases left unmatched: 11. The CDR3 is made up of 15 amino acids. The CDR3 region has the DNA TGTGCCAGCAGTGAGGAAGCAGGGGGCGCGAAGACCCAGTACTTC. Translated, it gives CASSEEAGGAKTQYF.

This clonotype was recorded at least ten times. The genes are TRBV20-1 and TRBJ1-1; D remains unclear. The length of the CDR3 is 12 residues. Trimming took off 0 bases at V and 9 bases at J, with 11 bases between the two ends. The germline V gene has CDR1 DFQATT and CDR2 SNEGSKA (reference sequence). CDR3 nucleotide sequence: TGCAGTGCTAGAGAATCCACTTCCAAAGCTTTCTTT. Residues: CSARESTSKAFF.

This rearrangement joins TRBV20-1 to TRBJ1-6, with D maybe TRBD1 (6 bases). This CDR3 is built from 14 residues. Trimming removed 6 bases from V and 6 bases from J, with 15 bases in between. Germline V gives CDR1 DFQATT, CDR2 SNEGSKA (reference sequence). The chain's CDR3 is CSATLGQSNSPLHF. In DNA form, the CDR3 reads TGCAGTGCAACCCTCGGACAGAGTAATTCACCCCTCCACTTT.

This chain links TRBV7-9 with TRBJ1-1; D may be TRBD1 (5 bases). Germline-derived CDR1 and CDR2 are SEHNR and FQNEAQ (reference sequence). Trimming stripped 1 base from V and 5 bases from J, with 8 bases between. The CDR3 sequence is 13 residues long. This CDR3 reads CASSLGWGTEAFF. The CDR3 DNA follows: TGTGCCAGCAGCTTAGGGTGGGGGACTGAAGCTTTCTTT. The full variable domain, in which reference TRBV7-9 and TRBJ1-1 provide the parts outside the CDR3, is DTGVSQNPRHKITKRGQNVTFRCDPISEHNRLYWYRQTLGQGPEFLTYFQNEAQLEKSRLLSDRFSAERPKGSFSTLEIQRTEQGDSAMYLCASSLGWGTEAFFGQGTRLTVV.

At least ten counts were recorded for this clonotype. This chain links TRBV30 with TRBJ1-3; D perhaps matches TRBD1 (5 bases). Germline CDR1 reads GTSNPN; CDR2 reads SVGIG (reference sequence). The ends were cut back, 6 bases at V and 7 bases at J, with 16 bases in the middle. The CDR3 is 13 residues long. The CDR3 DNA follows: TGTGCCTGTACGACAGCGGGGCCGAACACCATATATTTT. It codes for CACTTAGPNTIYF.

This clonotype has ten or more counts. The V call is TRBV28, the J call TRBJ2-1, with 7 nucleotides matching TRBD1. Per the germline V gene, CDR1 is MDHEN and CDR2 is SYDVKM. V shed 6 bases, J shed 8 bases, and the junction held 4 bases outside the gene matches. This CDR3 is 12 amino acids long. The CDR3 region is CASRTQGDEQFF. CDR3 nucleotide sequence: TGTGCCAGCAGAACCCAGGGGGATGAGCAGTTCTTC.

This clonotype showed up many times. The V call is TRBV24-1, the J call TRBJ1-3; D perhaps matches TRBD1 (5 bases). Germline V gene data show CDR1 as KGHDR and CDR2 as SFDVKD. The CDR3 consists of 13 residues. V was cut by 1 base and J by 7 bases, with 7 bases left in between. In DNA form, the CDR3 reads TGTGCCACCAGTGATTTTCGGGGGAACACCATATATTTT. The encoded protein is CATSDFRGNTIYF.

This clonotype rates as medium-sized (0.01 to 0.1%). The chain has TRBV10-3 and TRBJ2-7; no clear D. The CDR3 length is 13 residues. With 9 bases removed from V and 2 bases from J, the gap between germline ends came to 14 bases. Per germline, CDR1 ENHRY and CDR2 SYGVKD. CDR3 nucleotide sequence: TGTGCCATTGGCTGGAAGGGCACCTACGAGCAGTACTTC. This sequence encodes CAIGWKGTYEQYF.

By its share, this clonotype is medium-sized (0.01 to 0.1%). The chain is built from TRBV7-9 and TRBJ1-6; D gene ambiguous. Germline V gives CDR1 SEHNR, CDR2 FQNEAQ (reference sequence). CDR3 length equals 13 residues. V lost 5 bases to trimming and J lost 8 bases, with 10 bases between them. The CDR3 DNA sequence: TGTGCCAGCAGCCTCCTTACCGATTCACCCCTCCACTTT. Its translation: CASSLLTDSPLHF.

Comments on this clonotype: A far larger clone differs by one base, so this is likely a read error. The gene calls are TRBV7-9 and TRBJ2-7, with D maybe TRBD1 (6 bases). The end of the DNA aligns better with TRBJ2-1, so the J call may be wrong. Germline lookup yields CDR1 SEHNR and CDR2 FQNEAQ (reference sequence). This CDR3 has 15 residues. The CDR3 DNA is TGTGCCAGCAGGTACGGGACAACCAGCTCCTACGAGCAGTTCTTC. It encodes CASRYGTTSSYEQFF.

This clonotype is judged medium-sized. The rearrangement links TRBV6-2 or TRBV6-3 to TRBJ2-5, with 8 bases matching TRBD2. In germline, CDR1 is MNHEY, CDR2 SVGEGT. The J segment lost 8 bases and the V segment lost 1 base, leaving 6 bases of the junction unmatched. The CDR3 contains 14 residues. The CDR3 region is CASSYLELAATQYF. The CDR3, as DNA: TGTGCCAGCAGTTACTTAGAACTAGCGGCCACCCAGTACTTC.

There are many counts of this clonotype. This chain joins TRBV20-1 and TRBJ2-3; 10 bases are shared with TRBD1. Trimming took 7 bases from V and 3 from J; bases not matched to a gene: 4. Germline lookup yields CDR1 DFQATT and CDR2 SNEGSKA (reference sequence). There are 13 residues in the CDR3. The CDR3 DNA is TGCAGTGTGACAGGGGGCGCGACAGATACGCAGTATTTT. This sequence encodes CSVTGGATDTQYF.

This clonotype was counted ten times or more. The rearrangement uses TRBV12-5 and TRBJ1-5; 8 bases align to TRBD1. The CDR3 sequence is 23 residues long. Losses at the gene ends were 5 bases for V and 0 bases for J; bases not matched to a gene: 27. Germline V gene data show CDR1 as LGHNT and CDR2 as FRNRAP. This chain's CDR3 is CASGRRPHPPRGPQLISNQPQHF. The CDR3 DNA is TGTGCTAGTGGTCGAAGACCTCACCCCCCCAGGGGGCCACAACTAATTAGCAATCAGCCCCAGCATTTT. The full variable domain, completed using reference TRBV12-5 and TRBJ1-5, is DARVTQTPRHKVTEMGQEVTMRCQPILGHNTVFWYRQTMMQGLELLAYFRNRAPLDDSGMPKDRFSAEMPDATLATLKIQPSEPRDSAVYFCASGRRPHPPRGPQLISNQPQHFGDGTRLSIL.